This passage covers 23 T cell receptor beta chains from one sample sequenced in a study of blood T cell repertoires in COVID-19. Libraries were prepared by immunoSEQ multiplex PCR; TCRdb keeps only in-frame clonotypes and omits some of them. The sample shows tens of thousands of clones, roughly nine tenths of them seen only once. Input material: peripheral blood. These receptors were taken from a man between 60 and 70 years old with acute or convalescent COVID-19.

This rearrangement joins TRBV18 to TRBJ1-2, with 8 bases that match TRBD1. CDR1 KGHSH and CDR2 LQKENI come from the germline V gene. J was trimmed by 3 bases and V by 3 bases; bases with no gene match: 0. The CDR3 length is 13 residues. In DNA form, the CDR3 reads TGTGCCAGCTCACCGGACAGGGACTATGGCTACACCTTC. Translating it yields CASSPDRDYGYTF.

CDR3 sequence (DNA): TGTGCCAGCAGCAGCTTGGGGGGGTACCAAGAGACCCAGTACTTC. It specifies CASSSLGGYQETQYF. The gene calls are TRBV28 and TRBJ2-5; 7 positions agree with TRBD2. CDR3 length equals 15 residues. From germline, CDR1 is MDHEN and CDR2 SYDVKM. V dropped 6 bases and J dropped 0; count of bases not matched to a gene: 7.

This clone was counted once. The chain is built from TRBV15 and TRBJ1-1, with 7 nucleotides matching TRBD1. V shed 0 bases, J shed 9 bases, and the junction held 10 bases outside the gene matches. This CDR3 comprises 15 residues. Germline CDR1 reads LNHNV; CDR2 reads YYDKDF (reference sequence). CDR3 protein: CATSRDRVPGQQAFF. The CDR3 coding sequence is TGTGCCACCAGCAGAGATCGAGTGCCGGGACAGCAAGCTTTCTTT.

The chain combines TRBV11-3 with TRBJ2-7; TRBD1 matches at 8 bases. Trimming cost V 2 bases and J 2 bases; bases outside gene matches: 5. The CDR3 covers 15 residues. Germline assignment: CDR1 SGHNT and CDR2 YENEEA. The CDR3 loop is CASSLYGQGAYEQYF. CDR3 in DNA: TGTGCCAGCAGCTTATATGGACAGGGAGCCTACGAGCAGTACTTC.

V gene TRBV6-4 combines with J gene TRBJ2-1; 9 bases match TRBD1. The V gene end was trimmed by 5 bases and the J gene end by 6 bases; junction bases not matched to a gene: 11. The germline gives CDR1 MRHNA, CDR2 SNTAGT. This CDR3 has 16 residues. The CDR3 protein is CASSSINRGRFNEQFF. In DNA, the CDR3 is TGTGCCAGCAGTTCCATTAACAGGGGGCGCTTCAATGAGCAGTTCTTC.

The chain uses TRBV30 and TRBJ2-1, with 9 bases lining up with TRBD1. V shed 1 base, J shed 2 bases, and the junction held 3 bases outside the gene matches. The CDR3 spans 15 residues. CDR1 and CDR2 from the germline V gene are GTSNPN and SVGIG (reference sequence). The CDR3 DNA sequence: TGTGCCTGGAGTGGGGGACAGGGCCCCTACAATGAGCAGTTCTTC. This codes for CAWSGGQGPYNEQFF.

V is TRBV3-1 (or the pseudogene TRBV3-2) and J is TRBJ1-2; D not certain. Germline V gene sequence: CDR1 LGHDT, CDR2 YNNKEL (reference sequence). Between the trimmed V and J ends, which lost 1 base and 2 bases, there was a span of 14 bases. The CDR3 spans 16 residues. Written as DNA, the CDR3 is TGTGCCAGCAGCCAAGCGGTCGGACTGCGGAACTATGGCTACACCTTC. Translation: CASSQAVGLRNYGYTF.

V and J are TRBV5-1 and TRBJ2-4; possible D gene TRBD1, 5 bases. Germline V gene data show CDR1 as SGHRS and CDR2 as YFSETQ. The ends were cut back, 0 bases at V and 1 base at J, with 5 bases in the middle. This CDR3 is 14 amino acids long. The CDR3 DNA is TGCGCCAGCAGCTTGGACAGGGCCAAAAACATTCAGTACTTC. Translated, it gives CASSLDRAKNIQYF.

DNA of the CDR3: TGTGCCAGTAGTATGGAAGGACAGGGCGGAGACACCATATATTTT. Protein sequence: CASSMEGQGGDTIYF. The V gene is TRBV19, the J gene TRBJ1-3, with 8 bases fitting TRBD1. CDR1 LNHDA and CDR2 SQIVND come from the germline V gene (reference sequence). V was pared by 3 bases and J by 8 bases, with 9 bases of the junction left unmatched. The CDR3 runs 15 residues.

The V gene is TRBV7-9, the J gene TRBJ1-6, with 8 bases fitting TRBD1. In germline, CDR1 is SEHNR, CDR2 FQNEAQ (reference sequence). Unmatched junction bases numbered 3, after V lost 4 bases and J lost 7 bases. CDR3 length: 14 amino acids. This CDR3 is CASSSGQVNSPLHF. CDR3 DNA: TGTGCCAGCAGCTCGGGACAGGTCAATTCACCCCTCCACTTT. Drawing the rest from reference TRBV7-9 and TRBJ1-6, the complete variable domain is DTGVSQNPRHKITKRGQNVTFRCDPISEHNRLYWYRQTLGQGPEFLTYFQNEAQLEKSRLLSDRFSAERPKGSFSTLEIQRTEQGDSAMYLCASSSGQVNSPLHFGNGTRLTVT.

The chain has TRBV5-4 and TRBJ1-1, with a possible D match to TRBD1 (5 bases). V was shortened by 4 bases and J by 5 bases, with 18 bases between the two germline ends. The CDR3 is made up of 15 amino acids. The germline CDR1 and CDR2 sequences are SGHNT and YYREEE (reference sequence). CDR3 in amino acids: CASSPSGGSPTEAFF. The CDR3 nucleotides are TGTGCCAGCAGCCCGTCCGGGGGGTCTCCGACTGAAGCTTTCTTT.

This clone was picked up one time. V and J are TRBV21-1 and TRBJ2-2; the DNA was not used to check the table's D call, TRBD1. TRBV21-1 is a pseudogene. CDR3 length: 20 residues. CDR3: CASSKAGAGERELEAGELFF. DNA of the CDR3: TGTGCCAGCAGCAAAGCGGGGGCAGGGGAGAGGGAGTTAGAAGCCGGGGAGCTGTTTTTT.

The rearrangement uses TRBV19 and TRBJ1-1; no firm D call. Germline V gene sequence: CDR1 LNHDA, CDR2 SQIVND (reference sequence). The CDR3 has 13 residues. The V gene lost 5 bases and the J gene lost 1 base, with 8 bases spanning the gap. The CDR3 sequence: CASSRVTNTEAFF. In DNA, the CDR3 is TGTGCCAGTAGTCGGGTTACGAACACTGAAGCTTTCTTT.

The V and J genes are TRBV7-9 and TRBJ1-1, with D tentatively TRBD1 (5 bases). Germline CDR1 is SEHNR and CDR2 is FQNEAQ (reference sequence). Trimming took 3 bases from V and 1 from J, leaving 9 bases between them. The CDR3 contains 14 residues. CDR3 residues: CASSFLGPNTEAFF. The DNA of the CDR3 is TGTGCCAGCAGCTTTTTGGGGCCGAACACTGAAGCTTTCTTT.

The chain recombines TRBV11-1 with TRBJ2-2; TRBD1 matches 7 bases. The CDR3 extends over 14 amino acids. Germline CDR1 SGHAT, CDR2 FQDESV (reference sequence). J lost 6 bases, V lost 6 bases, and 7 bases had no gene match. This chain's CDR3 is CASRLGGPSGELFF. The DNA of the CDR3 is TGTGCCAGCAGGCTAGGGGGCCCCTCCGGGGAGCTGTTTTTT.

CDR3 sequence (DNA): TGTGCCACCAGTGATTTAAATACAGGAATGAACACTGAAGCTTTCTTT. Translated: CATSDLNTGMNTEAFF. The chain has TRBV24-1 and TRBJ1-1; D is perhaps TRBD1 (5 bases). Per germline, CDR1 KGHDR and CDR2 SFDVKD. There are 16 residues in the CDR3. Trimming pared 1 base from V and 0 bases from J, leaving 11 bases between.

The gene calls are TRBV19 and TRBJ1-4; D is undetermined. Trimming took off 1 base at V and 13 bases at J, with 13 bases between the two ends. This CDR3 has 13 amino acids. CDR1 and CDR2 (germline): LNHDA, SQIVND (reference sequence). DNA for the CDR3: TGTGCCAGTAGTATAGCCCTCTTCGAGCGACTGTTTTTT. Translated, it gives CASSIALFERLFF.

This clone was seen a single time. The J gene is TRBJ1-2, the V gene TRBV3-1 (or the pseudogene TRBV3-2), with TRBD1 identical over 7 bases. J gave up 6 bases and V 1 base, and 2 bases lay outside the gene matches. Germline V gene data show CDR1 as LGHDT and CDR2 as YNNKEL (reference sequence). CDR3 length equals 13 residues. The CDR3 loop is CASSQGRGNGYTF. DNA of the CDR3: TGTGCCAGCAGCCAAGGCAGGGGGAATGGCTACACCTTC.

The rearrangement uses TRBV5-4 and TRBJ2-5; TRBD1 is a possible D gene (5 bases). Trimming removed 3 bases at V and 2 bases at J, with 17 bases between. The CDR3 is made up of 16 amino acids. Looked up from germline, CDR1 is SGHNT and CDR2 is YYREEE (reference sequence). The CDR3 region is CASSSSLGAPQETQYF. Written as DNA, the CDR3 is TGTGCCAGCAGCTCCTCTTTAGGGGCGCCTCAAGAGACCCAGTACTTC.

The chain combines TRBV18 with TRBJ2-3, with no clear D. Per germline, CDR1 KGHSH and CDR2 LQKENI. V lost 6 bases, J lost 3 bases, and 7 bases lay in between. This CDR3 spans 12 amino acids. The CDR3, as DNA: TGTGCCAGCTCTCAGACAACAGATACGCAGTATTTT. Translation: CASSQTTDTQYF. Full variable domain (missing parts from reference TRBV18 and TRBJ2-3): NAGVMQNPRHLVRRRGQEARLRCSPMKGHSHVYWYRQLPEEGLKFMVYLQKENIIDESGMPKERFSAEFPKEGPSILRIQQVVRGDSAAYFCASSQTTDTQYFGPGTRLTVL.

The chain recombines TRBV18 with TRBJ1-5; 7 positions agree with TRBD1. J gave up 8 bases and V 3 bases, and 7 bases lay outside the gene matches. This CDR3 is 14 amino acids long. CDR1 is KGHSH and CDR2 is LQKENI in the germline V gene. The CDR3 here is CASSPLGGAEPQHF. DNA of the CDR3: TGTGCCAGCTCACCGTTAGGGGGCGCGGAGCCCCAGCATTTT.

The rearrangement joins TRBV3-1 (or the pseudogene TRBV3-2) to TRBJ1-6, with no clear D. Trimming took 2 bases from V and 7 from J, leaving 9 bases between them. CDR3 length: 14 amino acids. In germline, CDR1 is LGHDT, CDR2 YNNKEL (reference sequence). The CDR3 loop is CASSQLDGNSPLHF. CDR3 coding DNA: TGTGCCAGCAGCCAACTAGACGGGAATTCACCCCTCCACTTT.

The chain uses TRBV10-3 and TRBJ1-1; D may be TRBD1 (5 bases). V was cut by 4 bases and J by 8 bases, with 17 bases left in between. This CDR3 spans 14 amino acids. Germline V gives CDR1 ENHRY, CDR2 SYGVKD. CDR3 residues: CAISGGSTWAEAFF. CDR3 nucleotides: TGTGCCATCAGTGGGGGCTCAACATGGGCCGAAGCTTTCTTT.